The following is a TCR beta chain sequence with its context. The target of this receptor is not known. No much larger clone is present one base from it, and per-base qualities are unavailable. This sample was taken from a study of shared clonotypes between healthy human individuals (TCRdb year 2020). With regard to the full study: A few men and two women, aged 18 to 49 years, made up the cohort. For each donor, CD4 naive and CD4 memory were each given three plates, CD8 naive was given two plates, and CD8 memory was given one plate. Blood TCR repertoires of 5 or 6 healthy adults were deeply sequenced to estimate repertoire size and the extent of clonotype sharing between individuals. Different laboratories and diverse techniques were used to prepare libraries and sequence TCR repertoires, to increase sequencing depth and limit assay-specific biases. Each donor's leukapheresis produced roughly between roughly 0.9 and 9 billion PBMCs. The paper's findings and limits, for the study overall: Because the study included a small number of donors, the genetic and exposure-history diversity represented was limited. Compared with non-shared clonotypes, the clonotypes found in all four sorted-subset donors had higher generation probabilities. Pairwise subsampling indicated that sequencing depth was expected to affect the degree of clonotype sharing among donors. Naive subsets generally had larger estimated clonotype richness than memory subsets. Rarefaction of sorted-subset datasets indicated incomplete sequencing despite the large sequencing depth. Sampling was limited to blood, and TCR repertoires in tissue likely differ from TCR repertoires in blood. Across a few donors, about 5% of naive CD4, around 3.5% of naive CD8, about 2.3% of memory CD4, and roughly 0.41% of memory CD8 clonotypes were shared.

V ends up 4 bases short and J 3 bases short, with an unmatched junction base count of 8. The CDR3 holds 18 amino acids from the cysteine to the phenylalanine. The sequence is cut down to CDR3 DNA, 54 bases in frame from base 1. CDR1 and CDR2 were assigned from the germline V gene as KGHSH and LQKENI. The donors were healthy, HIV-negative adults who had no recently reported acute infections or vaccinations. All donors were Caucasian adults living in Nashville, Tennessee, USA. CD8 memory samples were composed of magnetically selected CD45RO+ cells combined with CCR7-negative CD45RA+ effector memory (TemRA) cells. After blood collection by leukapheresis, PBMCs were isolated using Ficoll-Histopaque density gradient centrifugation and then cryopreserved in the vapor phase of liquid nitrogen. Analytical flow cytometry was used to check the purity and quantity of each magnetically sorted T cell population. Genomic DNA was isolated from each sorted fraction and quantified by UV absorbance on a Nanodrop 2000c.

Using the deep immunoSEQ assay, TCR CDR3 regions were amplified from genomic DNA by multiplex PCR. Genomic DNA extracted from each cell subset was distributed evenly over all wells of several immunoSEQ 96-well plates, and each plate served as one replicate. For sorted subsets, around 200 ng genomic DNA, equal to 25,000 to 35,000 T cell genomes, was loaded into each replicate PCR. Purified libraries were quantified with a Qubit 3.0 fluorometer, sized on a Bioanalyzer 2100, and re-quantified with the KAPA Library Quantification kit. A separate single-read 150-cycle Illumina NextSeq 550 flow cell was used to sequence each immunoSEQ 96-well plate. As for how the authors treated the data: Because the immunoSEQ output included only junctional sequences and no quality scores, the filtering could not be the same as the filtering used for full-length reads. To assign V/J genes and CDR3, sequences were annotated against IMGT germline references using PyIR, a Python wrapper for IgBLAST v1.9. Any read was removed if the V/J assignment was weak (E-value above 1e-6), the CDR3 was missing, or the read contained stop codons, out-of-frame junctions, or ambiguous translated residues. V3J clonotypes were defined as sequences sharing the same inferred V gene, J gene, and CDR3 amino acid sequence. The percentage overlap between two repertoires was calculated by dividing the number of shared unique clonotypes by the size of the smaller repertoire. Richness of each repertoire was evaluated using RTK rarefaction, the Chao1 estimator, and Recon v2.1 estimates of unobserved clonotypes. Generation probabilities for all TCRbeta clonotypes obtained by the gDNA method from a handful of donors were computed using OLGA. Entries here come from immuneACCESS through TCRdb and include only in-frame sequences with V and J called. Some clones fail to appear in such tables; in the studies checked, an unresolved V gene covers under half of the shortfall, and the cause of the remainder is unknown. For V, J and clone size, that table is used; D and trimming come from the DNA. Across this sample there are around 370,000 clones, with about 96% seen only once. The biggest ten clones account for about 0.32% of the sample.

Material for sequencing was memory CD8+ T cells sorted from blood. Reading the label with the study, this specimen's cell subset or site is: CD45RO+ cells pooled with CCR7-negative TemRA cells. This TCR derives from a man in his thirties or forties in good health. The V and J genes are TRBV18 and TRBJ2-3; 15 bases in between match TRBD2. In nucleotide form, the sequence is TGTGCCAGCTCACGACAGGGACTAGCGGGAGGAAGGACAGATACGCAGTATTTT. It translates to CASSRQGLAGGRTDTQYF.